Presented here are 5 T cell receptor beta chains from one specimen sequenced in a study of blood T cell repertoires in COVID-19. TCRdb's table, derived via immunoSEQ multiplex PCR, lists solely in-frame clones and lacks some. There are about 140,000 clones in the sample; about 88% occur only once, and about 10% lies in the top ten. Sequencing was performed on peripheral blood. These receptors all stem from a man between 45 and 60 years old with active or convalescent COVID-19.

The chain links TRBV19 to TRBJ1-1, with D uncertain. V was shortened by 5 bases and J by 2 bases, with 18 bases between the two germline ends. The CDR3 has 16 amino acids. Germline CDR1 is LNHDA and CDR2 is SQIVND (reference sequence). The CDR3 here is CASSVGGFSGNTEAFF. CDR3 nucleotide sequence: TGTGCCAGTAGTGTTGGTGGCTTTTCGGGAAACACTGAAGCTTTCTTT.

The chain carries TRBV6-2 or TRBV6-3 and TRBJ1-1; 8 bases map to TRBD1. J lost 1 base, V lost 0 bases, and 1 base had no gene match. Germline V gene lookup returns CDR1 MNHEY and CDR2 SVGEGT. The CDR3 is 15 amino acids. The CDR3 sequence is CASSYSGTGNTEAFF. CDR3 bases: TGTGCCAGCAGTTACTCCGGGACAGGGAACACTGAAGCTTTCTTT.

This clone has only one observation. The chain links TRBV18 to TRBJ1-5; the match to TRBD1 covers 7 bases. The germline CDR1 and CDR2 sequences are KGHSH and LQKENI. The CDR3 loop spans 17 amino acids. The J segment lost 2 bases and the V segment lost 5 bases, leaving 12 bases of the junction unmatched. CDR3 in DNA: TGTGCCAGCTCAACGACAGGGACGGGGCTGGGCAATCAGCCCCAGCATTTT. Encoded protein: CASSTTGTGLGNQPQHF.

The chain joins TRBV9 to TRBJ2-5; 9 nucleotides line up with TRBD1. The CDR3 is 16 residues long. Germline values: CDR1 SGDLS, CDR2 YYNGEE. V gave up 4 bases and J gave up 0 bases; unmatched junction bases: 7. CDR3 nucleotides: TGTGCCAGCAGCCCCCGGACAGGGGCATACCAAGAGACCCAGTACTTC. The encoded protein is CASSPRTGAYQETQYF.

This clone was detected only a few times. V and J are TRBV6-5 and TRBJ1-6; D might be TRBD1 (5 bases). Trimming stripped 7 bases from V and 8 bases from J, with 15 bases between. The germline V gene encodes CDR1 MNHEY and CDR2 SVGAGI. This CDR3 contains 14 residues. In nucleotides, the CDR3 is TGTGCCAGCACAGGGAATCGTTTTGATTCACCCCTCCACTTT. Translation gives CASTGNRFDSPLHF.